What follows are 19 T cell receptor beta chains derived from one specimen sequenced in a study of T cells in Graves' hyperthyroidism and ophthalmopathy. Amplification yielded TCR beta CDR3 regions, with RNA transcripts as the source. Carried out on the TCR CDR3, a first-round RT-PCR used the HTBI primer set. TCRdb redid the calling of the multiplex PCR reads with MiXCR, one entry per CDR3 protein. The top ten hold 20% to 25% of the sample, which has hundreds of thousands of distinct CDR3 sequences, approximately 15% seen once. The sample was blood. All receptors derive from a woman between 25 and 40 years old with Graves' hyperthyroidism.

A few counts support this clonotype. This chain links TRBV20-1 with TRBJ2-7; unclear D gene. The CDR3 has 13 amino acids. Looked up from germline, CDR1 is DFQATT and CDR2 is SNEGSKA (reference sequence). Trimming pared 0 bases from V and 4 bases from J, leaving 10 bases between. CDR3 residues: CSARDYSRYEQYF. As DNA, the CDR3 is TGCAGTGCTAGAGATTACAGTAGGTACGAGCAGTACTTC.

This clonotype was found a few times. The chain has TRBV6-1 and TRBJ1-5; D gene unclear. V lost 5 bases and J 5 bases, leaving 13 bases between the germline ends. This CDR3 is 14 amino acids long. CDR1 MNHNS and CDR2 SASEGT come from the germline V gene. Here the CDR3 reads CASSTGPIDQPQHF. CDR3 bases: TGTGCCAGCAGTACCGGGCCAATCGATCAGCCCCAGCATTTT.

This clonotype was counted ten times or more. V gene TRBV7-9 combines with J gene TRBJ2-7; D call uncertain. Germline V gene sequence: CDR1 SEHNR, CDR2 FQNEAQ (reference sequence). V was shortened by 1 base and J by 0 bases, with 4 bases between the two germline ends. The CDR3 spans 13 residues. The CDR3 is CASSLGASYEQYF. The CDR3 nucleotides are TGTGCCAGCAGCTTAGGGGCCTCCTACGAGCAGTACTTC.

V usage is TRBV20-1 and J usage is TRBJ1-5; TRBD1 might be the D (5 bases). The CDR3 is made up of 12 amino acids. V lost 6 bases, J lost 6 bases, and 12 bases lay in between. Germline lookup yields CDR1 DFQATT and CDR2 SNEGSKA (reference sequence). The CDR3 bases are TGCAGTGCAGGGGAGGGTGGTCAGCCCCAGCATTTT. Residues: CSAGEGGQPQHF.

A few counts support this clonotype. The rearrangement joins TRBV19 to TRBJ1-1, with 10 bases lining up with TRBD1. With V trimmed by 5 bases and J by 1 base, 4 bases remained unmatched. The germline gives CDR1 LNHDA, CDR2 SQIVND (reference sequence). CDR3 length equals 15 residues. In DNA form, the CDR3 reads TGTGCCAGTAGTGACAGGGGGCGGAGGAACACTGAAGCTTTCTTT. This gives the protein CASSDRGRRNTEAFF.

This clonotype was observed a handful of times. The chain recombines TRBV7-3 with TRBJ2-1; 10 bases match TRBD2. J lost 7 bases, V lost 1 base, and 7 bases had no gene match. Looked up from germline, CDR1 is SGHTA and CDR2 is FQGTGA. The CDR3 covers 16 residues. DNA for the CDR3: TGTGCCAGCAGCTTAAGCTCTAGCGGGAGCTTTAATGAGCAGTTCTTC. This encodes CASSLSSSGSFNEQFF.

This rearrangement joins TRBV7-2 to TRBJ1-1; 8 bases match TRBD1. V was clipped by 2 bases and J by 10 bases; unmatched bases: 12. There are 15 residues in the CDR3. Germline V gene sequence: CDR1 SGHTA, CDR2 FQGNSA. CDR3 loop: CASSLMWGAGGSAFF. In nucleotides, the CDR3 is TGTGCCAGCAGCTTAATGTGGGGCGCAGGGGGCTCAGCTTTCTTT.

This clonotype was found many times. This rearrangement joins TRBV28 to TRBJ1-2, with 7 bases matching TRBD1. Losses at the gene ends were 3 bases for V and 6 bases for J; bases not matched to a gene: 10. Germline CDR1 reads MDHEN; CDR2 reads SYDVKM. The CDR3 covers 15 residues. The CDR3 here is CASSLTTGFINGYTF. CDR3 coding DNA: TGTGCCAGCAGTTTGACGACAGGGTTCATCAATGGCTACACCTTC.

The chain couples TRBV20-1 to TRBJ2-4; D is perhaps TRBD1 (7 bases). Trimming shortened V by 5 bases and J by 1 base, and 15 bases separated the two germline ends. The V gene's germline CDR1 is DFQATT and CDR2 SNEGSKA (reference sequence). The CDR3 extends over 15 amino acids. The chain's CDR3 is CSAVYPGGAKNIQYF. The DNA of the CDR3 is TGCAGTGCTGTTTACCCAGGGGGGGCCAAAAACATTCAGTACTTC.

The J gene is TRBJ2-2, the V gene TRBV20-1; no clear D gene. Germline V gene lookup returns CDR1 DFQATT and CDR2 SNEGSKA (reference sequence). The CDR3 spans 16 residues. The V end was cut by 0 bases, the J end by 4 bases, with 15 bases between. The CDR3 loop reads CSARDLRSSITGELFF. The DNA for the CDR3 is TGCAGTGCTAGAGATCTGAGGTCCTCAATCACCGGGGAGCTGTTTTTT.

This clonotype came up a few times. The chain uses TRBV10-3 and TRBJ2-4; TRBD1 aligns across 7 bases. Germline assignment: CDR1 ENHRY and CDR2 SYGVKD. This CDR3 has 16 residues. Trimming at V came to 0 bases and at J to 2 bases, leaving 4 bases not matched to a gene. CDR3 sequence reads: CAISESLTGSKNIQYF. As DNA, the CDR3 is TGTGCCATCAGTGAGTCCTTGACAGGGTCCAAAAACATTCAGTACTTC.

Details on this clonotype: As the CDR3 is not closed by the conserved phenylalanine or tryptophan, this likely results from a read error. The chain links TRBV10-3 to TRBJ2-1; D is uncertain. The J call is doubtful: the DNA matches TRBJ2-7 better. The germline V gene encodes CDR1 ENHRY and CDR2 SYGVKD. The CDR3 spans 12 residues. The CDR3 coding sequence is TGTGCCGTCAGTGAGTCCCCGTATGAGCAGTACCTC. Protein: CAVSESPYEQYL.

V usage is TRBV7-2 and J usage is TRBJ2-1, with 8 bases that match TRBD2. This CDR3 region has 16 residues. V lost 5 bases and J lost 10; bases outside the gene matches: 16. Germline values: CDR1 SGHTA, CDR2 FQGNSA. As DNA, the CDR3 is TGTGCCAGCAGCCCTGGACTAGCTAGAGGGGTCGAAGAGCAGTTCTTC. It specifies CASSPGLARGVEEQFF.

This clonotype was picked up many times. The chain employs TRBV28 and TRBJ2-5, with 8 positions matching TRBD2. CDR1 MDHEN and CDR2 SYDVKM come from the germline V gene. The V segment lost 7 bases and the J segment 6 bases; nucleotides outside the gene matches: 19. The CDR3 covers 17 residues. This CDR3 reads CASTPRPRTRGGKTQYF. As DNA, the CDR3 is TGTGCCAGCACCCCCCGGCCGAGGACCCGGGGGGGAAAGACCCAGTACTTC.

The chain recombines TRBV3-1 with TRBJ2-5, with D perhaps TRBD1 or TRBD2 (6 bases each). Trimming took 3 bases from V and 1 from J, leaving 18 bases between them. The CDR3 is made up of 17 amino acids. Germline CDR1 LGHDT, CDR2 YNNKEL (reference sequence). The CDR3 loop reads CASSHNRGHPLQETQYF. CDR3 DNA sequence: TGTGCCAGCAGCCATAACCGGGGGCACCCTCTCCAAGAGACCCAGTACTTC.

This clonotype was seen at least ten times. The CDR3 loop reads CASSGGQASSGRVYEQYF. The CDR3 DNA sequence: TGCGCCAGCAGTGGGGGACAGGCTTCCAGCGGGAGGGTCTACGAGCAGTACTTC. The genes are TRBV10-2 and TRBJ2-7; 10 bases are shared with TRBD2. The ends lost 4 bases at V and 3 bases at J; junction bases unmatched: 15. This CDR3 is built from 18 residues. Germline CDR1 reads WSHSY; CDR2 reads SAAADI.

This clonotype was seen only a few times. The V call is TRBV10-1, the J call TRBJ2-3; D not resolved. Per the germline V gene, CDR1 is WNHNN and CDR2 is SYGVQD (reference sequence). The CDR3 has 14 amino acids. The V end lost 9 bases, the J end lost 0 bases, and 13 bases lay between the germline ends. CDR3 DNA: TGCGCCAGGCCTTGGAGCACTAGCACAGATACGCAGTATTTT. Amino acid sequence: CARPWSTSTDTQYF.

This clonotype was observed many times. This chain links TRBV28 with TRBJ1-2; D not resolved. This CDR3 region has 13 residues. The V gene's germline CDR1 is MDHEN and CDR2 SYDVKM. The ends were cut back, 7 bases at V and 3 bases at J, with 12 bases in the middle. The CDR3 spells CASTLSGDYGYTF. CDR3 DNA: TGTGCCAGCACCCTATCGGGAGACTATGGCTACACCTTC.

This clonotype showed up just a few times. The rearrangement links TRBV6-5 to TRBJ2-3, with unresolved D. Germline V gene data show CDR1 as MNHEY and CDR2 as SVGAGI. The V end was cut by 2 bases, the J end by 2 bases, with 11 bases between. The CDR3 extends over 15 amino acids. In DNA, the CDR3 is TGTGCCAGCAGTTACCGCGCAGCTGACACAGATACGCAGTATTTT. Protein product: CASSYRAADTDTQYF.